This TCR beta chain was found in a study of T cell repertoires in cytomegalovirus infection. Study overall: Public TCR beta signatures marked donors with CMV infection and the matching HLA.

The V end was cut by 0 bases, the J end by 4 bases, with 13 bases between. This CDR3 comprises 15 residues. Germline V lookup: CDR1 DFQATT, CDR2 SNEGSKA (reference sequence). As regards this clonotype: What it binds is not known.

Study-level findings and limits: Ex vivo responses were dominated by HLA-C-restricted CMV-specific TCR beta clonotypes.

TCRdb ran MiXCR on the reads and lists one entry per CDR3 protein. The data contain fewer than 300,000 distinct CDR3 sequences, roughly a quarter of them seen just once; the ten biggest clones take up over 11%. This receptor was obtained from a human donor in good health (CMV status not recorded). Some clones in this sample may be carry-over from other donors' samples. This chain connects TRBV20-1 to TRBJ1-5; D ambiguous. The sample was PBMCs. The CDR3 DNA reads TGCAGTGCTAGAGATCCCGTCAGTTCTAATCAGCCCCAGCATTTT. This sequence encodes CSARDPVSSNQPQHF.